This T cell receptor (beta chain) was identified during a study of T cell responses to AZD1222 COVID-19 vaccine. Study-wide findings and caveats: There were mostly white British donors and more females than males, and clonal diversity was possibly underestimated.

Germline trimming cut 3 bases from V and 4 bases from J; bases unmatched to any gene: 5. Germline CDR1 is LGHDT and CDR2 is YNNKEL (reference sequence). The CDR3 loop spans 15 amino acids. On this clone: The antigen is undetermined.

TCRdb keeps only in-frame clones here, not all; method: immunoSEQ multiplex PCR. The sample includes roughly 150,000 clones, roughly nine tenths seen only once; the top ten take 6.9%. Sample: peripheral blood, taken after recovery from COVID-19. The clonotype comes from an adult who had recovered from COVID-19. The genes are TRBV3-1 (or the pseudogene TRBV3-2) and TRBJ2-3; TRBD1 agrees at 9 bases. CDR3 amino acids: CASSQGGQGADTQYF. The CDR3 nucleotides are TGTGCCAGCAGCCAGGGGGGACAGGGCGCAGATACGCAGTATTTT.